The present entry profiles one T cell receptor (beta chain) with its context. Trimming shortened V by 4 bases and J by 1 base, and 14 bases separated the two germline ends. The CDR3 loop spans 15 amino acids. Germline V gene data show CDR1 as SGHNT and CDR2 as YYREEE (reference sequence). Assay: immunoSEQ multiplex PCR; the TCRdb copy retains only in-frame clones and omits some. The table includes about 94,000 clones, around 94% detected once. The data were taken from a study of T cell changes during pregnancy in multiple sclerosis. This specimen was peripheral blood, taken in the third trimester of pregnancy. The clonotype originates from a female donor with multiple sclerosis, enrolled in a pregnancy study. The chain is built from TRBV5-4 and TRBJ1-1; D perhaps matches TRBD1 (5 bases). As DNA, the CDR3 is TGTGCCAGCAGCCTCCCCCAGGGAAGGAACACTGAAGCTTTCTTT. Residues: CASSLPQGRNTEAFF.